This T cell receptor beta chain was identified in a study of blood T cell repertoires in COVID-19. Study in general: The United States, Italy and Spain were the sources of the acute and convalescent COVID-19 samples. Nucleic acid was either cDNA or gDNA, and it came from T cells, B-cell-depleted T cells, or PBMCs.

Sequencing was performed with immunoSEQ multiplex PCR; in TCRdb, only in-frame clones are kept and a portion is missing. Here the sample spans some 200,000 clones, 70% to 80% being singletons. Researchers sorted participants into cohorts using their self-reported clinical history. Two negative PCRs, clearance, or symptom resolution had been documented for recovered Cohort 3 donors. Germline CDR1 reads MDHEN; CDR2 reads SYDVKM. The CDR3 sequence is 15 residues long. V gave up 5 bases and J gave up 8 bases, with 18 bases separating them. Source material: PBMCs or T cells enriched from blood (not recorded which). This sequence joins TRBV28 and TRBJ1-4; TRBD1 might be the D (6 bases). This TCR was sampled from a woman in her forties or fifties who had recovered from COVID-19. Here the CDR3 DNA reads TGTGCCAGCAGTCCAATTGGGGGCGGGAGGGAAAAACTGTTTTTT. Translation gives CASSPIGGGREKLFF.